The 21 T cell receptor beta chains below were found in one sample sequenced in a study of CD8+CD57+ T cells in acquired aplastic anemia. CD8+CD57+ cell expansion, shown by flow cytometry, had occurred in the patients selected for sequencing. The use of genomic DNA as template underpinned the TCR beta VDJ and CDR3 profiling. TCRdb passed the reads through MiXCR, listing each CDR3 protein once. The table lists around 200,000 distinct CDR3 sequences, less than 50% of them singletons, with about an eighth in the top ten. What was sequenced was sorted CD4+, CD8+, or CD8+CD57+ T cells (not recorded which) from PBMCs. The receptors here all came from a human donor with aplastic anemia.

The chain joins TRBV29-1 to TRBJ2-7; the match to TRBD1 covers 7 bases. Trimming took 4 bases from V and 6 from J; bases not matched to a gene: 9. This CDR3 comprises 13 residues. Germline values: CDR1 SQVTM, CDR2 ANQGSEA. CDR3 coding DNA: TGCAGCGTTGTCGACAGGGCCGCATTCGAGCAGTACTTC. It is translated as CSVVDRAAFEQYF.

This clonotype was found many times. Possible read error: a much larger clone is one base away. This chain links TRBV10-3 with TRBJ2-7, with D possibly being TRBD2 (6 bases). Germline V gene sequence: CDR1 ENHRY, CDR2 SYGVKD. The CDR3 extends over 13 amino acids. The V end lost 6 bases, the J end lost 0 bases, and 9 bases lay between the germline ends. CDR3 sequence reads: CAIRDYSSYEQYF. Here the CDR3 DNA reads TGTGCCATCAGGGACTACAGCTCCTACGAGCAGTACTTC.

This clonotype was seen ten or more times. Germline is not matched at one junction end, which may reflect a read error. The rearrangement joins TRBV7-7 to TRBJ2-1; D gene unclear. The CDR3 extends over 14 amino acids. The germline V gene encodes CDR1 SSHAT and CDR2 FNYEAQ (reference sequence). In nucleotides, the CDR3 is TGTGCTAGCAGCTTAGGATCATCCTACAATGAGCAGTTCTTC. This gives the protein CASSLGSSYNEQFF.

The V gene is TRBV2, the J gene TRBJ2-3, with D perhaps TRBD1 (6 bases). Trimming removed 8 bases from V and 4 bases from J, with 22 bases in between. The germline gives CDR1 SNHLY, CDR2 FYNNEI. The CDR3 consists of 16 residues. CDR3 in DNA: TGTGCCAGCCTTTTAAGGCCCAGGGGTTTGTCAGATACGCAGTATTTT. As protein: CASLLRPRGLSDTQYF.

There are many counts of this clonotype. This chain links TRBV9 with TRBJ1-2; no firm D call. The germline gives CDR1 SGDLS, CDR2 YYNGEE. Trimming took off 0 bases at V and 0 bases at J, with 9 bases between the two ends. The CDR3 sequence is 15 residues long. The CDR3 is CASSVDPGTNYGYTF. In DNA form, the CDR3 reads TGTGCCAGCAGCGTAGATCCAGGCACTAACTATGGCTACACCTTC.

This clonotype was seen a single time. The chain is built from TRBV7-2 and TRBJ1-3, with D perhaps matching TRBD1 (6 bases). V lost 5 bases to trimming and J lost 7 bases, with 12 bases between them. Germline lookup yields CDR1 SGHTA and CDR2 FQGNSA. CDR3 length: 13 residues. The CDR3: CASSGGQGNTIYF. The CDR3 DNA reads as TGTGCCAGCAGCGGAGGGCAGGGGAACACCATATATTTT. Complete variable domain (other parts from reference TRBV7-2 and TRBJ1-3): GAGVSQSPSNKVTEKGKDVELRCDPISGHTALYWYRQSLGQGLEFLIYFQGNSAPDKSGLPSDRFSAERTGGSVSTLTIQRTQQEDSAVYLCASSGGQGNTIYFGEGSWLTVV.

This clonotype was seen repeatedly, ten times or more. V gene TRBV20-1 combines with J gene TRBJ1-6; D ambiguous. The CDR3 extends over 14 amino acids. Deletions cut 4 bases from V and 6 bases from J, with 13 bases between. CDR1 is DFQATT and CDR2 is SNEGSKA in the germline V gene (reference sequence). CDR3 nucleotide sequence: TGCAGTGCTAAGTCCGGGGTCCCTAATTCACCCCTCCACTTT. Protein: CSAKSGVPNSPLHF.

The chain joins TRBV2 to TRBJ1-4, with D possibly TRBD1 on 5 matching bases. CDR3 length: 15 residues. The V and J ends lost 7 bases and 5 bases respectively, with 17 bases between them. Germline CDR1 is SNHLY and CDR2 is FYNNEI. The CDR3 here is CASNSGQGSNEKLFF. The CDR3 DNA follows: TGTGCCAGCAACAGTGGCCAGGGTTCAAATGAAAAACTGTTTTTT.

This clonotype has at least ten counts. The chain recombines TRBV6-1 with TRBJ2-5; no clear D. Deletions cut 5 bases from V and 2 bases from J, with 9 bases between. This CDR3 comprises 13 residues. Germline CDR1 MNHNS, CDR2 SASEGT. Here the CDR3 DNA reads TGTGCCAGCAGTCGACGGAGACAAGAGACCCAGTACTTC. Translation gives CASSRRRQETQYF.

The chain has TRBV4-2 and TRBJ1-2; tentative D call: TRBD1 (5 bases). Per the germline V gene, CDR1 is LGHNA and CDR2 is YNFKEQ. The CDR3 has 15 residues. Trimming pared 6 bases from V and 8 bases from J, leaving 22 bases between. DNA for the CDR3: TGTGCCAGCAGTGAAACAACGTCAGGGTTTGAGGGCTACACCTTC. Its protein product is CASSETTSGFEGYTF.

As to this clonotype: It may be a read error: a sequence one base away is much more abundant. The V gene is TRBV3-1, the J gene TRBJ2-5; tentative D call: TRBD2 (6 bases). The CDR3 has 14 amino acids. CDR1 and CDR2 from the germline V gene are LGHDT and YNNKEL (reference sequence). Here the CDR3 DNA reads TGTACCAGCAGCCAAGAGGCTAGCTGGGGGGCCCAGTACTTC. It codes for CTSSQEASWGAQYF.

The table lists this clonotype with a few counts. The CDR3 sequence: CASSQKLLRQGGVYEQYF. The CDR3 DNA follows: TGTGCCAGCAGCCAAAAGTTGCTGCGACAGGGAGGAGTGTACGAGCAGTACTTC. The rearrangement links TRBV3-1 to TRBJ2-7; D perhaps matches TRBD1 (7 bases). Deletions cut 2 bases from V and 4 bases from J, with 24 bases between. The CDR3 has 18 amino acids. CDR1 and CDR2 (germline): LGHDT, YNNKEL (reference sequence).

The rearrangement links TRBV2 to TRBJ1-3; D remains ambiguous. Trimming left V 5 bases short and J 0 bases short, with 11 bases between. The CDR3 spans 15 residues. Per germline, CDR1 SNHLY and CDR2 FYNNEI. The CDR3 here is CASSTSISSGNTIYF. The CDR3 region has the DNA TGTGCCAGCAGTACGAGTATCAGCTCTGGAAACACCATATATTTT.

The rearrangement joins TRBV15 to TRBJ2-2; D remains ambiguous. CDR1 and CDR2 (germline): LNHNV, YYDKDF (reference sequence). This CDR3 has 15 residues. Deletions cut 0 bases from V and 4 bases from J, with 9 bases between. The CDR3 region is CATSREGSFTGELFF. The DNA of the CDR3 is TGTGCCACCAGCAGAGAGGGTAGCTTCACCGGGGAGCTGTTTTTT.

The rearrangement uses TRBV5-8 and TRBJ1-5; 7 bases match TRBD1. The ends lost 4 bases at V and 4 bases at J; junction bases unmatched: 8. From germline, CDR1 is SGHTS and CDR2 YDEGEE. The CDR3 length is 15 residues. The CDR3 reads CASSMTGRLNQPQHF. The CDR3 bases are TGTGCCAGCAGCATGACAGGGAGGTTAAATCAGCCCCAGCATTTT.

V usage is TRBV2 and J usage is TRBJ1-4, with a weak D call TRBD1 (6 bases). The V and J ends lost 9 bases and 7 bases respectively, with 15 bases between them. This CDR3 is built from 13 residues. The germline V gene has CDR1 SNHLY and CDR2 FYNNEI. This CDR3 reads CARLGGAGEKLFF. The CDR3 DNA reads TGTGCCAGACTCGGGGGGGCTGGTGAAAAACTGTTTTTT.

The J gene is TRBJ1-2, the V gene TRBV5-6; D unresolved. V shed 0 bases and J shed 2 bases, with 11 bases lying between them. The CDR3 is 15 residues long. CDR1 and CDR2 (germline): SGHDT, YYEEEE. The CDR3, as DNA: TGTGCCAGCAGCTTGGTTGCGGACGTGAACTATGGCTACACCTTC. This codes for CASSLVADVNYGYTF.

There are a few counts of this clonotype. CDR3 sequence reads: CATSDSRVRDTEAFF. In DNA form, the CDR3 reads TGTGCCACCAGTGATTCCCGAGTAAGGGACACTGAAGCTTTCTTT. This chain links TRBV24-1 with TRBJ1-1; no definite D call. Between the trimmed V and J ends, which lost 2 bases and 3 bases, there was a span of 12 bases. Germline assignment: CDR1 KGHDR and CDR2 SFDVKD. The CDR3 sequence is 15 residues long.

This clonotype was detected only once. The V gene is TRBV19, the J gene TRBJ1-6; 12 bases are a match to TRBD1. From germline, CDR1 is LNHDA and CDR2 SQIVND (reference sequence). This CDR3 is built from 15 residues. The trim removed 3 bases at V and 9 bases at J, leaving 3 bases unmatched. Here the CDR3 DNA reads TGTGCCAGTAGTATGGGACAGGGGGCGGCTTCACCCCTCCACTTT. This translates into CASSMGQGAASPLHF.

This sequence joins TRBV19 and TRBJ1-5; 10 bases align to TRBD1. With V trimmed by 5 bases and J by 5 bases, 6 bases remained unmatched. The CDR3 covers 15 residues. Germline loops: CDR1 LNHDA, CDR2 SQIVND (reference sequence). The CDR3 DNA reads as TGTGCCAGTAGTCCTTGGGGACAGGGGCATCAGCCCCAGCATTTT. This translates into CASSPWGQGHQPQHF.

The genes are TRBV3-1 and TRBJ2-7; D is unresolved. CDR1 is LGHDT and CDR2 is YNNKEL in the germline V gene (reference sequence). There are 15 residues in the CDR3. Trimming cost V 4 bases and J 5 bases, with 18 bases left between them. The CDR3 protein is CASSLLSPWANEQYF. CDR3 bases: TGTGCCAGCAGCCTCCTTTCCCCGTGGGCGAACGAGCAGTACTTC.